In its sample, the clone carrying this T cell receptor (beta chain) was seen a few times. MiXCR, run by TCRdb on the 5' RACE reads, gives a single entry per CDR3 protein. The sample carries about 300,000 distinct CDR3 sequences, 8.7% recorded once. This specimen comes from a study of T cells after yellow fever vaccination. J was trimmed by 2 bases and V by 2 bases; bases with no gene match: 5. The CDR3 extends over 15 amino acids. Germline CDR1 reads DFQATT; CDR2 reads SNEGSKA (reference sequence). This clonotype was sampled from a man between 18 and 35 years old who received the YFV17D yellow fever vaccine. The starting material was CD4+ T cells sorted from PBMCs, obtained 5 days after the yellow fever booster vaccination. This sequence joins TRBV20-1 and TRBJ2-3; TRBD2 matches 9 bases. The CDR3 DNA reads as TGCAGTGCTAGAATGCGGGGGGGACTCACAGATACGCAGTATTTT. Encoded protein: CSARMRGGLTDTQYF.